Below, 18 T cell receptor beta chains from the same sample are listed, as sequenced in a study of blood T cell repertoires in COVID-19. The protocol was immunoSEQ multiplex PCR, while the TCRdb copy is restricted to in-frame clones and leaves out a portion. This sample has under 150,000 clones, with 84% found just once. The sequencing sample was made of PBMCs or T cells enriched from blood (not recorded which). All receptors come from a woman in her forties or fifties who had been exposed to COVID-19.

The CDR3 sequence: CASSLAGLAGGNEQFF. CDR3 in DNA: TGTGCCAGCAGCTTGGCCGGACTAGCGGGAGGCAATGAGCAGTTCTTC. The chain couples TRBV5-5 to TRBJ2-1, with TRBD2 matching over 14 bases. CDR1 and CDR2 (germline): SGHKS, YYEKEE (reference sequence). The CDR3 covers 16 residues. V lost 0 bases and J lost 6; bases outside the gene matches: 2.

The chain is built from TRBV19 and TRBJ1-1; D unresolved. Trimming removed 3 bases at V and 10 bases at J, with 15 bases between. Germline assignment: CDR1 LNHDA and CDR2 SQIVND (reference sequence). The CDR3 contains 13 residues. CDR3: CASSIVEAARAFF. The CDR3 coding sequence is TGTGCCAGTAGTATCGTGGAGGCTGCGCGAGCTTTCTTT.

V gene TRBV5-6 combines with J gene TRBJ2-2, with TRBD2 identical over 9 bases. The CDR3 contains 15 residues. Germline V gives CDR1 SGHDT, CDR2 YYEEEE. V lost 6 bases to trimming and J lost 5 bases; unmatched junction nucleotides: 8. The CDR3 region has the DNA TGTGCCAGCACCACCGGACTAGCGAGTACCGGGGAGCTGTTTTTT. Translated, it gives CASTTGLASTGELFF.

The gene calls are TRBV7-6 and TRBJ2-7, with 12 bases lining up with TRBD2. The V and J ends lost 6 bases and 3 bases, in that order; junction bases with no gene match: 12. Germline CDR1 is SGHVS and CDR2 is FNYEAQ. The CDR3 extends over 17 amino acids. The CDR3 sequence: CASSPVSSGRADYEQYF. The DNA for the CDR3 is TGTGCCAGCAGTCCGGTCTCTAGCGGGAGGGCGGACTACGAGCAGTACTTC.

The chain recombines TRBV11-2 with TRBJ1-6, with a possible D match to TRBD1 (5 bases). CDR1 is SGHAT and CDR2 is FQNNGV in the germline V gene. The CDR3 has 16 residues. Trimming stripped 6 bases from V and 1 base from J, with 13 bases between. The CDR3 region is CASSSNAGSYNSPLHF. The DNA for the CDR3 is TGTGCCAGCAGTAGTAATGCAGGGTCCTATAATTCACCCCTCCACTTT.

The J gene is TRBJ1-2, the V gene TRBV9; TRBD1 matches 7 bases. Germline CDR1 is SGDLS and CDR2 is YYNGEE. The trim removed 3 bases at V and 5 bases at J, leaving 4 bases unmatched. The CDR3 is 13 residues long. CDR3 loop: CASSAGQAYGYTF. In DNA, the CDR3 is TGTGCCAGCAGCGCAGGACAGGCATATGGCTACACCTTC.

This clone was picked up a small number of times. V gene TRBV9 combines with J gene TRBJ2-3, with unresolved D. The V gene's germline CDR1 is SGDLS and CDR2 YYNGEE. The CDR3 contains 13 residues. Trimming pared 3 bases from V and 11 bases from J, leaving 16 bases between. CDR3 in DNA: TGTGCCAGCAGCGAGGAGATAGGATATCTGCAGTATTTT. Translation gives CASSEEIGYLQYF.

The rearrangement joins TRBV11-2 to TRBJ1-1; TRBD1 might be the D (5 bases). The CDR3 runs to 16 residues. Germline V CDR1 and CDR2: SGHAT, FQNNGV. Deletions cut 6 bases from V and 10 bases from J, with 27 bases between. This CDR3 reads CASSSIGAARIPGAFF. CDR3 bases: TGTGCCAGCAGTTCCATAGGGGCGGCGCGGATCCCGGGAGCTTTCTTT.

V usage is TRBV6-1 and J usage is TRBJ2-7; 8 nucleotides line up with TRBD1. Germline V lookup: CDR1 MNHNS, CDR2 SASEGT. J gave up 2 bases and V 7 bases, and 10 bases lay outside the gene matches. CDR3 length: 15 amino acids. CDR3 sequence reads: CASTLQGQAPYEQYF. As DNA, the CDR3 is TGTGCCAGCACCCTGCAGGGACAGGCCCCCTACGAGCAGTACTTC.

This sequence joins TRBV5-4 and TRBJ2-3, with 10 bases matching TRBD2. Looked up from germline, CDR1 is SGHNT and CDR2 is YYREEE (reference sequence). This CDR3 spans 15 amino acids. V lost 4 bases to trimming and J lost 1 base; unmatched junction nucleotides: 3. DNA of the CDR3: TGTGCCAGCAGCCCACTAGCGGGGCGCACAGATACGCAGTATTTT. This sequence encodes CASSPLAGRTDTQYF.

The chain is built from TRBV5-6 and TRBJ1-3; D not resolved. The ends were cut back, 2 bases at V and 1 base at J, with 7 bases in the middle. Germline V gene sequence: CDR1 SGHDT, CDR2 YYEEEE. The CDR3 extends over 14 amino acids. The CDR3 is CASSLPGSGNTIYF. CDR3 DNA sequence: TGTGCCAGCAGCTTACCGGGGTCTGGAAACACCATATATTTT.

The chain has TRBV19 and TRBJ1-2, with no clear D. The CDR3 length is 18 residues. V lost 5 bases and J lost 2, with 24 bases in between. Germline V gives CDR1 LNHDA, CDR2 SQIVND (reference sequence). The CDR3 loop reads CASSQPIGVRERNYGYTF. As DNA, the CDR3 is TGTGCCAGTAGTCAACCTATTGGAGTGAGGGAAAGAAACTATGGCTACACCTTC.

The chain combines TRBV11-2 with TRBJ2-2, with TRBD2 matching over 12 bases. Looked up from germline, CDR1 is SGHAT and CDR2 is FQNNGV. The CDR3 is 17 residues long. The junction had 3 bases not matched to a gene; V was cut back by 3 bases and J by 1 base. The CDR3 protein is CASSLTSGSLNTGELFF. Here the CDR3 DNA reads TGTGCCAGCAGCTTGACTAGCGGGAGTTTGAACACCGGGGAGCTGTTTTTT.

This clone showed up many times. This rearrangement joins TRBV3-1 (or the pseudogene TRBV3-2) to TRBJ2-3; the match to TRBD2 covers 11 bases. Germline CDR1 LGHDT, CDR2 YNNKEL (reference sequence). This CDR3 has 18 amino acids. Trimming cost V 6 bases and J 0 bases; bases outside gene matches: 11. The CDR3, as DNA: TGTGCCAGCAGTCCCGGACTAGCGGGCGCCGCTAGCACAGATACGCAGTATTTT. Residues: CASSPGLAGAASTDTQYF.

The V call is TRBV15, the J call TRBJ1-1, with 9 bases identical to TRBD1. CDR1 is LNHNV and CDR2 is YYDKDF in the germline V gene (reference sequence). The CDR3 runs to 17 residues. The trim removed 3 bases at V and 0 bases at J, leaving 8 bases unmatched. CDR3 coding DNA: TGTGCCACCAGCAGGGGAGGGACAGGGAGCTTGAACACTGAAGCTTTCTTT. Translated, it gives CATSRGGTGSLNTEAFF.

The chain is built from TRBV27 and TRBJ2-7; a possible D gene is TRBD1 (8 bases). Germline V CDR1 and CDR2: MNHEY, SMNVEV (reference sequence). This CDR3 is 12 amino acids long. Trimming pared 9 bases from V and 4 bases from J, leaving 13 bases between. The CDR3 region is CASTGGGYEQYF. The CDR3 region has the DNA TGTGCCAGTACAGGGGGGGGTTACGAGCAGTACTTC.

In nucleotides, the CDR3 is TGTGCCAGCAGCTTCAATTTACAGGGGGCTGGCACAGATACGCAGTATTTT. Translation: CASSFNLQGAGTDTQYF. The chain couples TRBV7-8 to TRBJ2-3; 9 bases align to TRBD1. Germline V CDR1 and CDR2: SGHVS, FQNEAQ. The trim removed 3 bases at V and 1 base at J, leaving 8 bases unmatched. The CDR3 sequence is 17 residues long.

This clone appeared a single time. V gene TRBV5-5 combines with J gene TRBJ2-1; possibly TRBD2 for D (6 bases). The CDR3 has 15 residues. Trimming removed 3 bases from V and 5 bases from J, with 15 bases in between. The germline CDR1 and CDR2 sequences are SGHKS and YYEKEE (reference sequence). DNA for the CDR3: TGTGCCAGCAGCTCACCCGGGACTCCTGACAATGAGCAGTTCTTC. It specifies CASSSPGTPDNEQFF.